These 32 T cell receptor beta chains originate from one sample sequenced in a study of blood T cells in healthy people across ages. The authors ran a second PCR of about 6 to 11 cycles using a sample-barcoded 5' primer and a J-beta primer mix. TCRdb independently ran MiXCR on the 5' RACE reads; one entry per CDR3 protein. Of 1.5 million to 2 million distinct CDR3 sequences listed, roughly 50% were seen once; the top ten hold over 2%. The specimen sequenced was blood. The source is a woman aged 40-49 years in good health.

The rearrangement joins TRBV29-1 to TRBJ1-2; 10 bases line up with TRBD1. The germline V gene has CDR1 SQVTM and CDR2 ANQGSEA. The trim removed 6 bases at V and 2 bases at J, leaving 3 bases unmatched. The CDR3 totals 13 residues. The CDR3 spells CSVDRGANYGYTF. In nucleotides, the CDR3 is TGCAGCGTGGACAGGGGGGCGAACTATGGCTACACCTTC. Drawing the rest from reference TRBV29-1 and TRBJ1-2, the complete variable domain is SAVISQKPSRDICQRGTSLTIQCQVDSQVTMMFWYRQQPGQSLTLIATANQGSEATYESGFVIDKFPISRPNLTFSTLTVSNMSPEDSSIYLCSVDRGANYGYTFGSGTRLTVV.

This clonotype has only one observation. J is TRBJ2-1 and V is TRBV29-1; D remains unclear. The CDR3 is 14 amino acids. Germline V gene lookup returns CDR1 SQVTM and CDR2 ANQGSEA. Trimming shortened V by 5 bases and J by 0 bases, and 11 bases separated the two germline ends. CDR3 in amino acids: CSVLSDPSYNEQFF. The CDR3 DNA follows: TGCAGCGTTCTCAGCGACCCCTCCTACAATGAGCAGTTCTTC.

V is TRBV18 and J is TRBJ1-2; tentative D call: TRBD1 (5 bases). The CDR3 runs to 16 residues. Germline lookup yields CDR1 KGHSH and CDR2 LQKENI. V dropped 6 bases and J dropped 3 bases, with 20 bases sitting between them. The CDR3 nucleotides are TGTGCCAGCTCGAAGATAGGGACCTCGAGGGACTATGGCTACACCTTC. As protein: CASSKIGTSRDYGYTF.

V is TRBV5-5 and J is TRBJ1-5; 7 nucleotides line up with TRBD1. Germline assignment: CDR1 SGHKS and CDR2 YYEKEE (reference sequence). With 7 bases clipped from V and 3 bases from J, the junction kept 1 base outside the gene matches. The CDR3 runs 12 residues. The CDR3 is CASGTDNQPQHF. The DNA for the CDR3 is TGTGCCAGCGGGACAGACAATCAGCCCCAGCATTTT. Complete variable domain (other parts from reference TRBV5-5 and TRBJ1-5): DAGVTQSPTHLIKTRGQQVTLRCSPISGHKSVSWYQQVLGQGPQFIFQYYEKEERGRGNFPDRFSARQFPNYSSELNVNALLLGDSALYLCASGTDNQPQHFGDGTRLSIL.

This clonotype occurred once. CDR3 DNA: TGTGCCACCAGCAGACTACAGGTGCCCAATCAGCCCCAGCATTTT. Translation gives CATSRLQVPNQPQHF. V usage is TRBV15 and J usage is TRBJ1-5, with D tentatively TRBD1 (5 bases). This CDR3 has 15 residues. Germline lookup yields CDR1 LNHNV and CDR2 YYDKDF (reference sequence). V lost 2 bases, J lost 3 bases, and 11 bases lay in between.

The chain has TRBV6-5 and TRBJ1-6; D gene uncertain. With 0 bases removed from V and 7 bases from J, the gap between germline ends came to 19 bases. The length of the CDR3 is 18 residues. Germline values: CDR1 MNHEY, CDR2 SVGAGI. The CDR3 spells CASSYSDVAQRGNSPLHF. The CDR3 region has the DNA TGTGCCAGCAGTTACTCGGACGTGGCCCAACGAGGGAATTCACCCCTCCACTTT.

This clonotype was counted between two and nine times. V usage is TRBV5-6 and J usage is TRBJ2-5, with D possibly TRBD1 on 5 matching bases. Looked up from germline, CDR1 is SGHDT and CDR2 is YYEEEE. The CDR3 is 14 residues long. V shed 3 bases and J shed 2 bases, with 11 bases lying between them. The CDR3 coding sequence is TGTGCCAGCAGCTACGATACAGGTCAAGAGACCCAGTACTTC. Protein: CASSYDTGQETQYF.

The DNA of the CDR3 is TGTGCCAGCAGTGCCGAGGGATACGGGGCCAACGTCCTGACTTTC. Its translation is CASSAEGYGANVLTF. The chain links TRBV25-1 to TRBJ2-6; possible D gene TRBD2, 5 bases. Germline CDR1 MGHDK, CDR2 SYGVNS. This CDR3 comprises 15 residues. The V end lost 4 bases, the J end lost 4 bases, and 11 bases lay between the germline ends.

This clonotype was found once. The chain is built from TRBV5-1 and TRBJ2-1; 12 nucleotides match TRBD2. CDR1 is SGHRS and CDR2 is YFSETQ in the germline V gene. The junction had 12 bases not matched to a gene; V was cut back by 2 bases and J by 6 bases. The CDR3 covers 18 residues. The CDR3 is CASSFGLAGGPDLNEQFF. CDR3 nucleotide sequence: TGCGCCAGCAGCTTTGGGCTAGCGGGGGGGCCAGACCTCAATGAGCAGTTCTTC.

This chain joins TRBV7-8 and TRBJ2-1; 10 nucleotides align to TRBD2. The CDR3 has 18 residues. Unmatched junction bases numbered 14, after V lost 5 bases and J lost 4 bases. CDR1 and CDR2 from the germline V gene are SGHVS and FQNEAQ. CDR3: CASSLLGVSGGFYNEQFF. The CDR3 nucleotides read TGTGCCAGCAGCCTACTAGGGGTTAGCGGGGGGTTTTACAATGAGCAGTTCTTC.

The rearrangement joins TRBV5-1 to TRBJ2-3; 11 positions agree with TRBD1. The CDR3 is 15 amino acids. Germline V CDR1 and CDR2: SGHRS, YFSETQ. V trimming: 4 bases; J trimming: 4 bases; junction bases outside the gene matches: 5. CDR3: CASSGRTGGADTQYF. In DNA form, the CDR3 reads TGCGCCAGCAGCGGCCGGACAGGGGGCGCAGATACGCAGTATTTT.

The chain is built from TRBV6-4 and TRBJ1-2, with 9 bases matching TRBD1. Germline V gives CDR1 MRHNA, CDR2 SNTAGT. With V trimmed by 4 bases and J by 10 bases, 4 bases remained unmatched. This CDR3 is 12 amino acids long. The chain's CDR3 is CASSGGQGDYTF. For the CDR3, the DNA is TGTGCCAGCAGTGGGGGACAGGGTGACTACACCTTC.

The rearrangement joins TRBV9 to TRBJ2-3; possible D gene TRBD1, 5 bases. The CDR3 has 15 amino acids. V lost 2 bases, J lost 1 base, and 11 bases lay in between. Germline V gene sequence: CDR1 SGDLS, CDR2 YYNGEE. CDR3 in DNA: TGTGCCAGCAGCGTCCAGGGTATCGGCACAGATACGCAGTATTTT. Translating it yields CASSVQGIGTDTQYF.

This clonotype was observed a single time. The rearrangement links TRBV10-3 to TRBJ1-1; 7 bases agree with TRBD1. The CDR3 has 15 amino acids. Germline V gene data show CDR1 as ENHRY and CDR2 as SYGVKD. Unmatched junction bases numbered 3, after V lost 2 bases and J lost 0 bases. CDR3 sequence: CAISEGQEMNTEAFF. CDR3 nucleotide sequence: TGTGCCATCAGTGAGGGACAGGAGATGAACACTGAAGCTTTCTTT.

The chain links TRBV5-1 to TRBJ1-2; TRBD1 agrees at 7 bases. CDR1 and CDR2 (germline): SGHRS, YFSETQ. This CDR3 contains 13 residues. J lost 8 bases, V lost 4 bases, and 8 bases had no gene match. The CDR3 loop is CASSGPGQEGYTF. In DNA, the CDR3 is TGCGCCAGCAGCGGACCCGGACAGGAAGGCTACACCTTC.

Worth noting for this clonotype: One end of the junction varies from germline; a read error may be responsible. The V gene is TRBV7-7, the J gene TRBJ2-3, with a possible D match to TRBD1 (5 bases). The germline gives CDR1 SSHAT, CDR2 FNYEAQ (reference sequence). CDR3 size: 16 residues. The DNA for the CDR3 is TGTGCTAGCAGCCCAACTATTGGGGCTAGCACAGATACGCAGTATTTT. Amino acids: CASSPTIGASTDTQYF.

The chain employs TRBV5-5 and TRBJ1-2; D is possibly TRBD1 (6 bases). CDR1 is SGHKS and CDR2 is YYEKEE in the germline V gene (reference sequence). The CDR3 has 15 residues. Trimming stripped 4 bases from V and 8 bases from J, with 21 bases between. This chain's CDR3 is CASSVGTTALRGYTF. DNA for the CDR3: TGTGCCAGCAGCGTGGGGACAACCGCATTGCGCGGCTACACCTTC. The full variable domain, in which reference TRBV5-5 and TRBJ1-2 provide the parts outside the CDR3, is DAGVTQSPTHLIKTRGQQVTLRCSPISGHKSVSWYQQVLGQGPQFIFQYYEKEERGRGNFPDRFSARQFPNYSSELNVNALLLGDSALYLCASSVGTTALRGYTFGSGTRLTVV.

This clonotype appeared a single time. This chain connects TRBV10-3 to TRBJ1-2; D uncertain. V lost 2 bases to trimming and J lost 5 bases, with 9 bases between them. Per the germline V gene, CDR1 is ENHRY and CDR2 is SYGVKD. The length of the CDR3 is 13 residues. The CDR3 loop reads CAISEETIYGYTF. In DNA, the CDR3 is TGTGCCATCAGTGAGGAGACAATTTATGGCTACACCTTC.

This clonotype turned up a few times. The chain has TRBV5-1 and TRBJ2-1; D might be TRBD2 (6 bases). CDR3 size: 15 residues. From germline, CDR1 is SGHRS and CDR2 YFSETQ. V lost 6 bases to trimming and J lost 2 bases, with 15 bases between them. This CDR3 reads CASTGGQGPYNEQFF. CDR3 nucleotide sequence: TGCGCCAGCACCGGAGGGCAGGGACCCTACAATGAGCAGTTCTTC.

To note about this clonotype: The junction differs from germline at one of its ends, possibly a read error. The chain links TRBV20-1 to TRBJ2-1, with 8 bases that match TRBD2. This CDR3 spans 14 amino acids. Germline values: CDR1 DFQATT, CDR2 SNEGSKA (reference sequence). CDR3: CSAREGGGIGDQFF. CDR3 nucleotides: TGCAGTGCCAGAGAGGGCGGGGGGATTGGTGACCAGTTCTTC.

V usage is TRBV7-3 and J usage is TRBJ2-1; 12 bases agree with TRBD2. Germline V CDR1 and CDR2: SGHTA, FQGTGA. With V trimmed by 4 bases and J by 10 bases, 8 bases remained unmatched. CDR3 length: 15 residues. CDR3 sequence: CASSYMTSGGGEQFF. In nucleotides, the CDR3 is TGTGCCAGCAGCTACATGACTAGCGGGGGCGGAGAGCAGTTCTTC.

This clonotype was observed a few times. V and J are TRBV29-1 and TRBJ2-5, with D possibly TRBD2 on 6 matching bases. The CDR3 is 13 amino acids. V was cut by 4 bases and J by 3 bases, with 12 bases left in between. In germline, CDR1 is SQVTM, CDR2 ANQGSEA. The DNA of the CDR3 is TGCAGCGTTGCAGGAGGGACTGAAGAGACCCAGTACTTC. Amino acids: CSVAGGTEETQYF. Filled out from reference TRBV29-1 and TRBJ2-5, the complete variable domain reads SAVISQKPSRDICQRGTSLTIQCQVDSQVTMMFWYRQQPGQSLTLIATANQGSEATYESGFVIDKFPISRPNLTFSTLTVSNMSPEDSSIYLCSVAGGTEETQYFGPGTRLLVL.

The V gene is TRBV27, the J gene TRBJ2-1; D ambiguous. Deletions cut 5 bases from V and 4 bases from J, with 12 bases between. Germline values: CDR1 MNHEY, CDR2 SMNVEV (reference sequence). The CDR3 is 14 residues long. The CDR3 sequence: CASSPPKEYNEQFF. The DNA for the CDR3 is TGTGCCAGCAGTCCCCCTAAAGAGTACAATGAGCAGTTCTTC.

This clonotype was counted a few times. The CDR3 DNA follows: TGTGCCATATCATCGACAGGAGGGGTTGGGGTCGGGGCCCAGTACTTC. This sequence encodes CAISSTGGVGVGAQYF. The rearrangement joins TRBV7-2 to TRBJ2-7; D may match TRBD1 or TRBD2 (6 bases each). Germline loops: CDR1 SGHTA, CDR2 FQGNSA. Trimming took 10 bases from V and 10 from J, leaving 32 bases between them. CDR3 length: 16 amino acids.

This clonotype has only a few counts. The V call is TRBV7-9, the J call TRBJ1-2, with no clear D. Germline assignment: CDR1 SEHNR and CDR2 FQNEAQ (reference sequence). V lost 1 base, J lost 7 bases, and 7 bases lay in between. This CDR3 has 12 residues. CDR3 sequence (DNA): TGTGCCAGCAGCTTAGAACTGGGTGGCTACACCTTC. Its translation is CASSLELGGYTF.

This clonotype has just a few counts. For the CDR3, the DNA is TGCGCCAGCAGCTTGGGGGCGGGTACTCCTGAAGCTTTCTTT. As protein: CASSLGAGTPEAFF. The J gene is TRBJ1-1, the V gene TRBV5-1; no definite D call. V shed 0 bases and J shed 6 bases, with 12 bases lying between them. Germline assignment: CDR1 SGHRS and CDR2 YFSETQ. The CDR3 has 14 amino acids.

This clonotype is a singleton in its sample. The chain carries TRBV2 and TRBJ2-3, with 10 bases that match TRBD1. In germline, CDR1 is SNHLY, CDR2 FYNNEI. The V segment lost 4 bases and the J segment 4 bases; nucleotides outside the gene matches: 8. This CDR3 has 16 amino acids. Written as DNA, the CDR3 is TGTGCCAGCAGTGGACAGGGGACAGGGGTTTCAGATACGCAGTATTTT. Translating it yields CASSGQGTGVSDTQYF.

J is TRBJ2-3 and V is TRBV7-9, with D tentatively TRBD2 (5 bases). In germline, CDR1 is SEHNR, CDR2 FQNEAQ (reference sequence). The CDR3 runs to 14 residues. V lost 4 bases to trimming and J lost 9 bases, with 17 bases between them. CDR3: CASSSQRSGETQYF. As DNA, the CDR3 is TGTGCCAGCAGCTCGCAGCGGTCCGGGGAAACGCAGTATTTT. The complete variable domain, with remaining parts taken from reference TRBV7-9 and TRBJ2-3, reads DTGVSQNPRHKITKRGQNVTFRCDPISEHNRLYWYRQTLGQGPEFLTYFQNEAQLEKSRLLSDRFSAERPKGSFSTLEIQRTEQGDSAMYLCASSSQRSGETQYFGPGTRLTVL.

The table lists this clonotype with a few counts. The rearrangement joins TRBV4-2 to TRBJ2-3; 14 bases are a match to TRBD2. CDR3 length: 18 amino acids. With V trimmed by 3 bases and J by 0 bases, 5 bases remained unmatched. The germline gives CDR1 LGHNA, CDR2 YNFKEQ. The CDR3 DNA is TGTGCCAGCAGCCATGGACTAGCGGGGGGACCTAGCACAGATACGCAGTATTTT. Translation gives CASSHGLAGGPSTDTQYF.

This clonotype has more than one count but fewer than ten. This chain connects TRBV10-3 to TRBJ2-7, with 9 bases fitting TRBD2. The CDR3 contains 12 residues. J was trimmed by 5 bases and V by 8 bases; bases with no gene match: 4. Germline V gene data show CDR1 as ENHRY and CDR2 as SYGVKD. The CDR3 loop is CAIRRGGHEQYF. The CDR3 DNA sequence: TGTGCCATCCGGCGGGGGGGACACGAGCAGTACTTC.

The V call is TRBV5-1, the J call TRBJ1-1; no firm D call. This CDR3 region has 15 residues. V lost 3 bases and J 4 bases, leaving 16 bases between the germline ends. Germline CDR1 and CDR2: SGHRS and YFSETQ. CDR3 nucleotide sequence: TGCGCCAGCAGCTCCTCGGGGTCCCAGTCCACTGAAGCTTTCTTT. Protein sequence: CASSSSGSQSTEAFF.

The rearrangement uses TRBV11-2 and TRBJ2-1; 10 bases match TRBD2. Losses at the gene ends were 5 bases for V and 7 bases for J; bases not matched to a gene: 8. The CDR3 contains 15 residues. Germline V lookup: CDR1 SGHAT, CDR2 FQNNGV. CDR3 region: CASSLRRAGGNEQFF. CDR3 nucleotide sequence: TGTGCCAGCAGCCTAAGGCGAGCGGGGGGGAATGAGCAGTTCTTC.